Each of the 8 T cell receptor beta chains below was sequenced from the same sample in a study of identical twins. TCRdb re-analysed the 5' RACE reads in MiXCR, keeping a single row per CDR3 protein. Of about 890,000 distinct CDR3 sequences in the sample, about 12% were seen once. The sample was also reused in another study, on yellow fever vaccine responses in identical twins.

The sample was PBMCs. Every receptor here comes from a woman between 18 and 29 years old in good health.

V gene TRBV5-5 combines with J gene TRBJ1-1; tentative D call: TRBD1 (6 bases). CDR3 size: 14 residues. Germline CDR1 SGHKS, CDR2 YYEKEE (reference sequence). Trimming left V 3 bases short and J 1 base short, with 10 bases between. The DNA of the CDR3 is TGTGCCAGCAGCTCAACAGGGCAGAACACTGAAGCTTTCTTT. Its protein is CASSSTGQNTEAFF.

This clonotype was counted only a few times. This rearrangement joins TRBV4-1 to TRBJ2-2; 7 bases fit TRBD2. The germline V gene has CDR1 MGHRA and CDR2 YSYEKL. The CDR3 is made up of 16 amino acids. Trimming at V came to 1 base and at J to 4 bases, leaving 6 bases not matched to a gene. The CDR3 is CASSQVEGRGTGELFF. CDR3 sequence (DNA): TGCGCCAGCAGCCAAGTGGAGGGGAGGGGCACCGGGGAGCTGTTTTTT.

The chain couples TRBV20-1 to TRBJ2-1; D gene ambiguous. V was shortened by 6 bases and J by 3 bases, with 15 bases between the two germline ends. The CDR3 is 14 residues long. In germline, CDR1 is DFQATT, CDR2 SNEGSKA (reference sequence). The CDR3 DNA reads as TGCAGTGCCCCCCGGAGAGACAACTACAATGAGCAGTTCTTC. Protein product: CSAPRRDNYNEQFF.

This clonotype was recorded a few times. The rearrangement links TRBV6-1 to TRBJ2-7, with D possibly being TRBD1 or TRBD2 (5 bases each). Trimming removed 6 bases from V and 3 bases from J, with 15 bases in between. This CDR3 spans 14 amino acids. Germline CDR1 is MNHNS and CDR2 is SASEGT. The CDR3 DNA follows: TGTGCCAGCAGAACCTCGGGGCAGGGCTACGAGCAGTACTTC. Translating gives CASRTSGQGYEQYF.

J is TRBJ2-7 and V is TRBV7-9; 9 positions match TRBD1. V shed 3 bases, J shed 8 bases, and the junction held 11 bases outside the gene matches. The CDR3 totals 15 residues. Per germline, CDR1 SEHNR and CDR2 FQNEAQ (reference sequence). As DNA, the CDR3 is TGTGCCAGCAGCTTCGACCTAACAGGGGGCCCTAAGCAGTACTTC. Amino acid sequence: CASSFDLTGGPKQYF.

V and J are TRBV7-8 and TRBJ1-6, with D uncertain. V was pared by 4 bases and J by 3 bases, with 10 bases between. Per the germline V gene, CDR1 is SGHVS and CDR2 is FQNEAQ. The CDR3 is 15 amino acids. CDR3 sequence reads: CASSSRGDYNSPLHF. As DNA, the CDR3 is TGTGCCAGCAGCTCCCGTGGGGACTATAATTCACCCCTCCACTTT.

The chain employs TRBV7-8 and TRBJ2-1; D possibly corresponds to TRBD2 (5 bases). CDR1 is SGHVS and CDR2 is FQNEAQ in the germline V gene. The CDR3 runs to 14 residues. V shed 2 bases and J shed 5 bases, with 10 bases lying between them. CDR3 residues: CASSLLGLNNEQFF. The CDR3 DNA follows: TGTGCCAGCAGCTTACTCGGACTTAACAATGAGCAGTTCTTC.

This rearrangement joins TRBV6-5 to TRBJ2-7; a possible D gene is TRBD1 (6 bases). Germline CDR1 MNHEY, CDR2 SVGAGI. Trimming cost V 4 bases and J 3 bases, with 13 bases left between them. The CDR3 has 14 residues. The CDR3 DNA sequence: TGTGCCAGCAGTTCCTACTTACAGGGCTACGAGCAGTACGTC. Translated, it gives CASSSYLQGYEQYV.